These 12 T cell receptor beta chains came from one sample sequenced in a study of glioma-infiltrating T cells. TCR alpha and beta CDR3 regions were amplified from RNA using iRepertoire nested multiplex PCR. In TCRdb, the multiplex PCR reads were re-called with MiXCR into one record per CDR3 protein. The sample comprises under 130,000 distinct CDR3 sequences, around 29% of which are singletons, and 44% rests with the top ten. Sequenced: glioma tissue, nonneoplastic brain tissue, or PBMCs (not recorded which). These receptors were collected from a human donor with low-grade glioma or glioblastoma, undergoing nonglioma brain surgery, or in good health (not recorded which).

V is TRBV24-1 and J is TRBJ2-1; 13 bases are shared with TRBD2. V trimming: 4 bases; J trimming: 4 bases; junction bases outside the gene matches: 21. Germline CDR1 and CDR2: KGHDR and SFDVKD. CDR3 length equals 22 residues. The DNA for the CDR3 is TGTGCCACCAGTGACCCAAAAATCCGACTAGCGGGGGGCCGTGTCTCTTACAATGAGCAGTTCTTC. The encoded protein is CATSDPKIRLAGGRVSYNEQFF.

This clonotype was seen a handful of times. The chain's CDR3 is CASKMDRENEKLFF. CDR3 DNA: TGTGCCAGCAAAATGGACAGGGAGAATGAAAAACTGTTTTTT. The chain has TRBV12-3 or TRBV12-4 and TRBJ1-4, with 8 bases lining up with TRBD1. The CDR3 contains 14 residues. V trimming: 7 bases; J trimming: 5 bases; junction bases outside the gene matches: 6.

This clonotype has ten or more counts. For the CDR3, the DNA is TGTGCCAGCAGCCGGGACTTACAAGAGACCCAGTACTTC. Its translation: CASSRDLQETQYF. V gene TRBV7-2 combines with J gene TRBJ2-5; possible D gene TRBD2, 6 bases. Trimming pared 5 bases from V and 2 bases from J, leaving 9 bases between. Germline assignment: CDR1 SGHTA and CDR2 FQGNSA. The CDR3 is 13 residues long.

V is TRBV7-6 and J is TRBJ1-3, with D unresolved. The germline gives CDR1 SGHVS, CDR2 FNYEAQ. The V end was cut by 4 bases, the J end by 0 bases, with 10 bases between. CDR3 length: 15 residues. The CDR3 bases are TGTGCCAGCAGCTGGACGGGAAACTCTGGAAACACCATATATTTT. As protein: CASSWTGNSGNTIYF.

Worth noting for this clonotype: This could be a read error, since a much larger clone is one nucleotide away. The CDR3 here is CSSPGLAGGSSYNEQFF. CDR3 DNA: TGCAGTTCCCCGGGACTAGCGGGGGGGAGCTCCTACAATGAGCAGTTCTTC. The rearrangement links TRBV20-1 to TRBJ2-1, with TRBD2 matching over 16 bases. The ends lost 8 bases at V and 0 bases at J; junction bases unmatched: 7. The length of the CDR3 is 17 residues. Germline-derived CDR1 and CDR2 are DFQATT and SNEGSKA (reference sequence).

This clonotype was counted only a few times. The V call is TRBV2, the J call TRBJ2-1; TRBD2 is a possible D gene (7 bases). The germline gives CDR1 SNHLY, CDR2 FYNNEI. The CDR3 is 14 amino acids. V was pared by 8 bases and J by 7 bases, with 18 bases between. The CDR3 DNA reads TGTGCCAGCCGTAAGGCGGGGGCCAATAATGAGCAGTTCTTC. This gives the protein CASRKAGANNEQFF.

The sample holds many counts of this clonotype. V usage is TRBV4-3 and J usage is TRBJ1-2, with 7 bases aligning to TRBD1. The CDR3 consists of 16 residues. Germline lookup yields CDR1 LGHNA and CDR2 YSLEER. Trimming at V came to 1 base and at J to 5 bases, leaving 10 bases not matched to a gene. CDR3 region: CASSQVGGTVVYGYTF. The CDR3 nucleotides are TGCGCCAGCAGCCAAGTGGGAGGGACAGTAGTATATGGCTACACCTTC.

In regard to this clonotype: Its ends do not fully match the called genes, so a read error is possible. V gene TRBV11-1 combines with J gene TRBJ2-5; D possibly corresponds to TRBD1 (6 bases). CDR1 is SGHAT and CDR2 is FQDESV in the germline V gene (reference sequence). This CDR3 is built from 15 residues. In DNA, the CDR3 is TGTGCCAGCAGCCAATGGGGACAATCCCAAGATACCCAGTACTTC. Its protein product is CASSQWGQSQDTQYF.

This clonotype has ten or more counts. This chain joins TRBV28 and TRBJ1-2; unclear D gene. Germline CDR1 MDHEN, CDR2 SYDVKM. Trimming shortened V by 6 bases and J by 0 bases, and 14 bases separated the two germline ends. The CDR3 consists of 15 residues. The CDR3 spells CASSPAGDANYGYTF. As DNA, the CDR3 is TGTGCCAGCAGCCCCGCCGGCGACGCTAACTATGGCTACACCTTC.

Of note for this clonotype: This could be a read error, since a much larger clone is one nucleotide away. The gene calls are TRBV20-1 and TRBJ2-5; D gene unclear. The length of the CDR3 is 12 residues. V was cut by 6 bases and J by 10 bases, with 18 bases left in between. Germline V CDR1 and CDR2: DFQATT, SNEGSKA (reference sequence). CDR3 residues: CSAPPTLGNQYF. In nucleotides, the CDR3 is TGCAGTGCCCCCCCCACCTTAGGGAACCAGTACTTC.

About this clonotype itself: An end of the junction differs from the germline gene, which may be a read error. The chain is built from TRBV2 and TRBJ2-1; D unresolved. This CDR3 has 11 amino acids. Germline V gene data show CDR1 as SNHLY and CDR2 as FYNNEI. The CDR3 nucleotides are TGTGCCAGCACTTTAGGCAATGACCAGTTCTTC. Protein product: CASTLGNDQFF.

This clonotype was recorded many times. The chain links TRBV6-1 to TRBJ2-1; 8 nucleotides align to TRBD2. With 8 bases clipped from V and 12 bases from J, the junction kept 6 bases outside the gene matches. CDR3 length: 11 amino acids. Looked up from germline, CDR1 is MNHNS and CDR2 is SASEGT. In nucleotides, the CDR3 is TGTGCCAGCCTGACCGGGACTAGGCAGTTCTTC. Its protein product is CASLTGTRQFF.